This is a list of T cell receptor beta chains from one sample in a study of cytomegalovirus exposure and HLA in healthy donors. The data were produced by immunoSEQ multiplex PCR, yet TCRdb's version contains in-frame clones alone and is incomplete. The top ten clones hold roughly 7.7% of a sample with around 92,000 clones, 65% to 80% of them seen once. What was sequenced was PBMCs. Receptor source: a human donor in good health. Both conserved end residues are part of each CDR3. Each record gives: D gene, clone size, V gene, J gene, CDR3 protein, CDR3 DNA. A D gene is named only where the DNA matches it firmly. The listing skips clone size in some rows; elsewhere it reads once, few, many or a size class.

>-|-|TRBV5-4|TRBJ1-2
CASRELVLQGNVGYTF
TGTGCCAGCCGCGAGTTGGTTCTACAGGGCAACGTCGGCTACACCTTC
>-|-|TRBV19|TRBJ1-2
CASSSLYGYTF
TGTGCCAGTAGTAGTCTCTATGGCTACACCTTC
>TRBD1|-|TRBV5-8|TRBJ1-5
CASSRGQGGSQPQHF
TGTGCCAGCAGCCGGGGACAGGGTGGTAGTCAGCCCCAGCATTTT
>TRBD2|-|TRBV5-1|TRBJ2-5
CASSSGLAGGRETQYF
TGCGCCAGCAGCTCAGGACTAGCGGGGGGGCGGGAGACCCAGTACTTC
>-|-|TRBV5-1|TRBJ2-2
CAGSFRGSPGELFF
TGCGCCGGCAGCTTTAGGGGCTCCCCCGGGGAGCTGTTTTTT
>TRBD2|-|TRBV15|TRBJ2-7
CATRGGGSYEQYF
TGTGCCACCAGGGGCGGGGGGTCCTACGAGCAGTACTTC
>TRBD2|few|TRBV5-6|TRBJ2-1
CASSSPAGDAYNEQFF
TGTGCCAGCAGCTCCCCAGCGGGAGACGCTTACAATGAGCAGTTCTTC
>-|-|TRBV2|TRBJ2-5
CASRLGAETQYF
TGTGCCAGCAGGTTGGGGGCTGAGACCCAGTACTTC
>TRBD1|-|TRBV29-1|TRBJ2-7
CSVATGGREQYF
TGCAGCGTTGCCACAGGGGGCCGCGAGCAGTACTTC
>-|-|TRBV6-1|TRBJ2-7
CASSGRTPPAYEQYF
TGTGCCAGCAGCGGAAGGACACCCCCAGCCTACGAGCAGTACTTC
>-|-|TRBV5-1|TRBJ2-5
CASSEDTLETQYF
TGCGCCAGCAGCGAGGACACGTTGGAGACCCAGTACTTC
>TRBD1|-|TRBV30|TRBJ1-3
CAWSLPQGARNTIYF
TGTGCCTGGAGCCTCCCACAGGGGGCCAGAAACACCATATATTTT
>-|-|TRBV21-1|TRBJ1-1
CASSKRDRTTEAFF
TGTGCCAGCAGCAAAAGGGACAGGACTACTGAAGCTTTCTTT
>-|few|TRBV6-1|TRBJ1-2
CASSEGGWEYGYTF
TGTGCCAGCAGTGAAGGAGGGTGGGAATATGGCTACACCTTC
>-|-|TRBV30|TRBJ2-2
CAWDTRRWTNTGELFF
TGTGCCTGGGACACGCGCCGTTGGACGAACACCGGGGAGCTGTTTTTT
>TRBD2|-|TRBV5-1|TRBJ2-3
CASRTRGGTDTQYF
TGCGCCAGCAGGACCCGGGGGGGCACAGATACGCAGTATTTT
>-|-|TRBV6-5|TRBJ2-7
CASSYDTSSYEQYF
TGTGCCAGCAGTTATGACACCAGCTCCTACGAGCAGTACTTC
>TRBD2|-|TRBV6-1|TRBJ2-1
CASTKGLANYNEQFF
TGTGCCAGCACCAAAGGACTAGCCAACTACAATGAGCAGTTCTTC
>-|-|TRBV7-6|TRBJ1-1
CASTDIPAGTEAFF
TGTGCCAGCACCGATATCCCCGCGGGGACTGAAGCTTTCTTT
>-|-|TRBV10-3|TRBJ2-3
CAISGKALRSDTQYF
TGTGCCATCAGTGGGAAAGCGCTTAGATCAGATACGCAGTATTTT
>-|-|TRBV25-1|TRBJ1-1
CASRQGPEAFF
TGTGCCAGCAGACAGGGACCTGAAGCTTTCTTT
>-|-|TRBV29-1|TRBJ2-1
CSVEGGRSSYNEQFF
TGCAGCGTTGAAGGGGGGAGGAGCTCCTACAATGAGCAGTTCTTC
>-|-|TRBV19|TRBJ1-5
CASSLQGNQPQHF
TGTGCCAGTAGTCTGCAGGGAAATCAGCCCCAGCATTTT
>TRBD1|-|TRBV7-9|TRBJ1-4
CASSPGQYNEKLFF
TGTGCCAGCAGCCCGGGACAGTATAATGAAAAACTGTTTTTT
>-|-|TRBV18|TRBJ2-2
CASSPPTGTGELFF
TGTGCCAGCTCACCTCCTACAGGCACCGGGGAGCTGTTTTTT
>TRBD1|-|TRBV30|TRBJ1-4
CAWSSGTGMRKLFF
TGTGCCTGGAGTTCGGGGACAGGAATGAGAAAACTGTTTTTT
>-|-|TRBV15|TRBJ2-2
CATSREFPGQNTGELFF
TGTGCCACCAGCAGAGAATTCCCGGGACAGAACACCGGGGAGCTGTTTTTT
>-|-|TRBV28|TRBJ1-2
CASTDRIYGYTF
TGTGCCAGCACAGACAGAATCTATGGCTACACCTTC
>-|-|TRBV7-2|TRBJ2-5
CASSSYRGGGETQYF
TGTGCCAGCAGCTCCTATAGGGGGGGCGGGGAGACCCAGTACTTC
>-|many|TRBV19|TRBJ1-1
CASSILGQAPEAFF
TGTGCCAGTAGTATTTTAGGTCAGGCCCCTGAAGCTTTCTTT
>TRBD2|-|TRBV5-1|TRBJ2-7
CASSFGGATYEQYF
TGCGCCAGCAGCTTCGGGGGGGCCACCTACGAGCAGTACTTC
>-|-|TRBV6-5|TRBJ1-2
CASSLRGRGGYGYTF
TGTGCCAGCAGTTTAAGGGGCCGAGGGGGCTATGGCTACACCTTC
>TRBD1|-|TRBV5-1|TRBJ2-5
CASSSTGGLETQYF
TGCGCCAGCAGCTCTACAGGGGGCCTGGAGACCCAGTACTTC
>-|-|TRBV5-1|TRBJ2-3
CASSLRGLGTDTQYF
TGCGCCAGCAGCTTGAGGGGTCTTGGCACAGATACGCAGTATTTT
>TRBD1|-|TRBV27|TRBJ1-1
CASRSPGQGAKAFF
TGTGCCAGCAGGTCCCCGGGACAGGGGGCGAAAGCTTTCTTT
>TRBD1|-|TRBV6-1|TRBJ1-1
CASSEDRAIEAFF
TGTGCCAGCAGTGAGGACAGGGCAATTGAGGCTTTCTTT
>TRBD1|-|TRBV19|TRBJ1-2
CASDPGQPYVYTF
TGTGCCAGCGACCCGGGACAGCCCTATGTCTACACCTTC
>TRBD1|-|TRBV19|TRBJ1-5
CASSIGWGQKSNQPQHF
TGTGCCAGTAGTATAGGCTGGGGACAGAAAAGCAATCAGCCCCAGCATTTT
>TRBD1|-|TRBV14|TRBJ1-4
CASSQGTGGVLTNEKLFF
TGTGCCAGCAGCCAAGGAACAGGGGGAGTGTTGACTAATGAAAAACTGTTTTTT
>-|-|TRBV6-5|TRBJ2-7
CASSSSSVYEQYF
TGTGCCAGCTCTAGCTCCAGTGTCTACGAGCAGTACTTC